Sequencing of this T cell receptor (beta chain) was carried out in a study of shared clonotypes between healthy human individuals. Regarding the study as a whole: Estimated clonotype richness was generally higher in naive than memory subsets.

It was across several immunoSEQ plates that each subset's genomic DNA was evenly split. In the sorted-subset replicate PCRs, approximately 200 ng DNA, 30,000 or so T cell genomes, was used. Only in-frame clones appear in the TCRdb table, and some are missing; sequencing was by immunoSEQ multiplex PCR. Here the sample spans approximately 2.5 million clones, more than 90% being singletons. Concerning this clone itself: Antigen: not known.

Germline CDR1 reads GTSNPN; CDR2 reads SVGIG (reference sequence). This CDR3 has 16 residues. Trimming removed 0 bases from V and 2 bases from J, with 14 bases in between. Memory CD4+ cells were the fraction left after CD45RA+ naive selection. This rearrangement joins TRBV30 to TRBJ2-1; D possibly matches TRBD1 or TRBD2 (5 bases each). Sequenced: naive CD4+ T cells sorted from blood. Subset indicated: CD45RA+ positively selected. This TCR derives from a man in his late teens or twenties in good health. CDR3 sequence (DNA): TGTGCCTGGAGTGTGACGTCAGGGAGCCCCTACAATGAGCAGTTCTTC. It codes for CAWSVTSGSPYNEQFF.